Listed below are T cell receptor beta chains from one sample, sequenced in a study of cytomegalovirus exposure and HLA in healthy donors. Clones were sequenced by immunoSEQ multiplex PCR, and TCRdb holds only the in-frame ones, with some missing. This sample has 180,000 or so clones, with more than 60% found just once. Sample: PBMCs. These TCRs come from a woman aged 35 to 49 in good health and CMV-seropositive. Each CDR3 is given with its conserved first and last residue. Fields, in order: V gene, J gene, clone size, D gene, CDR3 protein, CDR3 DNA. D genes are given only for firm matches. Clone size is not always given. Where it is, it says once, few, many or a class for expanded clones.

TRBV7-9	TRBJ1-3	.	.	CASSRDRTGNTIYF	TGTGCCAGCAGCCGCGACAGGACTGGAAACACCATATATTTT
TRBV16	TRBJ1-2	.	.	CASSQSHRVGYGYTF	TGTGCCAGCAGCCAATCACACAGGGTAGGCTATGGCTACACCTTC
TRBV9	TRBJ1-5	.	.	CASSVDSNDQPQHF	TGTGCCAGCAGCGTGGACAGTAATGATCAGCCCCAGCATTTT
TRBV11-3	TRBJ2-1	.	TRBD1	CASSSGTDNYNEQFF	TGTGCCAGCAGCTCCGGGACAGATAATTACAATGAGCAGTTCTTC
TRBV6-5	TRBJ2-5	.	.	CASSYSTADTGEQYF	TGTGCCAGCAGTTACTCGACTGCAGATACGGGGGAGCAGTACTTC
TRBV11-3	TRBJ1-1	.	.	CASSLVNTSDNAFF	TGTGCCAGCAGCTTAGTAAATACGTCGGACAATGCTTTCTTT
TRBV5-1	TRBJ1-3	.	.	CASSFEGNTIYF	TGCGCCAGCAGCTTCGAGGGAAACACCATATATTTT
TRBV30	TRBJ2-5	.	.	CAWGGDRYQETQYF	TGTGCCTGGGGGGGCGACCGGTACCAAGAGACCCAGTACTTC
TRBV19	TRBJ1-5	.	TRBD1	CASSMQGASNQPQHF	TGTGCCAGTAGTATGCAGGGGGCAAGCAATCAGCCCCAGCATTTT
TRBV9	TRBJ2-1	.	TRBD2	CASSVIAGAEQFF	TGTGCCAGCAGCGTAATAGCGGGAGCTGAGCAGTTCTTC
TRBV11-3	TRBJ1-3	.	.	CASSLWAPGRSSGNTIYF	TGTGCCAGCAGCTTATGGGCCCCCGGGAGGAGCTCTGGAAACACCATATATTTT
TRBV9	TRBJ2-1	.	.	CASSPRSVALFSYNEQFF	TGTGCCAGCAGCCCCCGGTCGGTAGCCCTCTTCTCCTACAATGAGCAGTTCTTC
TRBV5-5	TRBJ2-7	.	TRBD2	CASSLALAGVEQYF	TGTGCCAGCAGCTTGGCTCTAGCGGGGGTCGAGCAGTACTTC
TRBV14	TRBJ2-1	few	TRBD2	CASASGRGYNEQFF	TGTGCCAGCGCTAGCGGGAGGGGATACAATGAGCAGTTCTTC
TRBV19	TRBJ2-2	.	TRBD2	CASTLIGGLAHTGELFF	TGTGCCAGTACCCTTATAGGGGGACTAGCTCATACCGGGGAGCTGTTTTTT
TRBV9	TRBJ2-2	.	TRBD2	CASSPGRAGAIGELFF	TGTGCCAGCAGCCCCGGGCGAGCGGGAGCGATCGGGGAGCTGTTTTTT
TRBV7-8	TRBJ1-5	once	TRBD1	CASSRDRYSNQPQHF	TGTGCCAGCAGCCGGGACAGGTATAGCAATCAGCCCCAGCATTTT
TRBV4-3	TRBJ1-2	.	.	CASSQGLGQGGYGYTF	TGCGCCAGCAGCCAAGGTCTCGGGCAGGGCGGCTATGGCTACACCTTC
TRBV7-8	TRBJ2-1	.	TRBD2	CASSLGTSGNEQFF	TGTGCCAGCAGCTTGGGGACTAGCGGCAATGAGCAGTTCTTC
TRBV2	TRBJ1-5	.	.	CASSAGGTRRPQHF	TGTGCCAGCAGTGCGGGAGGGACCCGGAGGCCCCAGCATTTT
TRBV10-2	TRBJ2-1	few	.	CASSESFLASREQFF	TGCGCCAGCAGTGAGTCGTTTCTAGCGAGTCGGGAGCAGTTCTTC
TRBV19	TRBJ2-7	once	TRBD1	CASSISGGPYEQYF	TGTGCCAGTAGTATCTCAGGGGGACCCTACGAGCAGTACTTC
TRBV19	TRBJ1-3	.	.	CASALNSGNTIYF	TGTGCCAGTGCACTTAACTCTGGAAACACCATATATTTT
TRBV6-5	TRBJ1-1	.	.	CASSSKLRGGGTEAFF	TGTGCCAGCAGTTCCAAATTACGCGGGGGCGGCACTGAAGCTTTCTTT
TRBV29-1	TRBJ2-7	.	.	CSVSGQTGRDEQYF	TGCAGCGTTTCCGGACAGACAGGCCGTGACGAGCAGTACTTC
TRBV4-3	TRBJ2-7	.	TRBD1	CASSQAGTGGDEQYF	TGCGCCAGCAGCCAAGCCGGGACAGGGGGCGACGAGCAGTACTTC
TRBV5-1	TRBJ1-1	few	TRBD1	CASSSGTGRNLATEAFF	TGCGCCAGCAGCTCCGGGACAGGGCGAAATTTGGCCACTGAAGCTTTCTTT
TRBV7-8	TRBJ1-5	.	.	CASSPGGGADQPQHF	TGTGCCAGCAGCCCCGGTGGGGGGGCGGATCAGCCCCAGCATTTT
TRBV20-1	TRBJ1-1	.	.	CSARSFKQAFF	TGCAGTGCTAGGTCCTTTAAGCAAGCTTTCTTT
TRBV11-2	TRBJ2-3	few	TRBD1	CASRFPRTGNTQYF	TGTGCCAGCAGGTTCCCCCGGACAGGGAATACGCAGTATTTT
TRBV6-4	TRBJ2-3	.	TRBD1	CASSEGQNTDTQYF	TGTGCCAGCAGTGAGGGACAGAACACAGATACGCAGTATTTT
TRBV9	TRBJ2-7	.	.	CASSVGGDFSYEQYF	TGTGCCAGCAGCGTAGGTGGGGACTTCTCCTACGAGCAGTACTTC
TRBV5-1	TRBJ2-5	.	TRBD2	CASSHGLAGAGETQYF	TGCGCCAGCAGCCATGGACTAGCGGGAGCTGGGGAGACCCAGTACTTC
TRBV7-2	TRBJ2-5	.	TRBD2	CASSKYRTSQETQYF	TGTGCCAGCAGCAAGTACCGGACTAGCCAAGAGACCCAGTACTTC
TRBV6-5	TRBJ2-2	once	.	CASSSDGLNTGELFF	TGTGCCAGCAGTTCGGACGGACTGAACACCGGGGAGCTGTTTTTT
TRBV18	TRBJ1-5	few	TRBD1	CASSPSLGQGAGGNQPQHF	TGTGCCAGCTCACCCTCCCTGGGACAGGGGGCAGGAGGCAATCAGCCCCAGCATTTT
TRBV28	TRBJ2-7	.	.	CASSSSRGTTGYEQYF	TGTGCCAGCAGTTCTAGTAGGGGGACTACGGGGTACGAGCAGTACTTC
TRBV7-9	TRBJ2-7	few	.	CASSPSGQEYEQYF	TGTGCCAGCAGCCCGTCGGGACAAGAGTACGAGCAGTACTTC
TRBV6-5	TRBJ2-1	.	.	CASSQVPHNEQFF	TGTGCCAGCAGTCAGGTACCGCACAATGAGCAGTTCTTC
TRBV6-5	TRBJ2-2	.	.	CASSYGLNVNTGELFF	TGTGCCAGCAGTTACGGGCTCAATGTAAACACCGGGGAGCTGTTTTTT
TRBV28	TRBJ1-1	.	.	CASSLSGSGVTEAFF	TGTGCCAGCAGTTTATCGGGCAGCGGCGTTACTGAAGCTTTCTTT
TRBV4-3	TRBJ1-2	.	TRBD1	CASSPLQGAGWDGYTF	TGCGCCAGCAGCCCTTTACAGGGGGCAGGGTGGGATGGCTACACCTTC
TRBV7-2	TRBJ1-1	.	.	CASSLKGDTEAFF	TGTGCCAGCAGCTTAAAGGGGGACACTGAAGCTTTCTTT
TRBV11-2	TRBJ2-5	once	TRBD2	CASSLVWLAGGAQYF	TGTGCCAGCAGCTTAGTTTGGCTAGCGGGAGGGGCCCAGTACTTC
TRBV27	TRBJ1-1	few	.	CASSLGGNFGEAFF	TGTGCCAGCAGTCTGGGGGGGAACTTCGGTGAAGCTTTCTTT
TRBV10-2	TRBJ1-4	.	.	CASSELNIGLRSEKLFF	TGCGCCAGCAGTGAGTTAAATATCGGACTTAGGAGTGAAAAACTGTTTTTT
TRBV7-3	TRBJ2-1	.	.	CASSLTTVHNEQFF	TGTGCCAGCAGCTTAACGACAGTTCACAATGAGCAGTTCTTC
TRBV5-4	TRBJ1-1	.	.	CASSQDQRPQSNTEAFF	TGCGCCAGCAGCCAAGATCAGAGGCCGCAGTCGAACACTGAAGCTTTCTTT
TRBV11-2	TRBJ2-1	.	.	CASSSTKNNEQFF	TGTGCCAGCAGCTCTACCAAGAATAATGAGCAGTTCTTC
TRBV6-6	TRBJ1-2	.	.	CASSPQEGRKGYTF	TGTGCCAGCAGTCCCCAGGAGGGAAGGAAAGGCTACACCTTC